The 12 T cell receptor beta chains below were found in one sample sequenced in a study of shared clonotypes between healthy human individuals. Produced via immunoSEQ multiplex PCR; TCRdb's table is partial and in-frame only. This sample has 2 million to 2.5 million clones, with roughly 92% found just once. The specimen sequenced was naive CD4+ T cells from PBMCs. The subset here: CD45RA+ positively selected. These receptors all come from a man between 18 and 29 years old in good health. Some clones in this sample may be carry-over from other donors' samples.

This chain uses TRBV15 with TRBJ1-4; D perhaps matches TRBD1 (6 bases). CDR3 length: 12 residues. Trimming cost V 4 bases and J 10 bases, with 10 bases left between them. From germline, CDR1 is LNHNV and CDR2 YYDKDF (reference sequence). CDR3 nucleotides: TGTGCCACCAGCATTAGGGGGGGAAAACTGTTTTTT. Translated, it gives CATSIRGGKLFF. Full variable domain (rest looked up from reference TRBV15 and TRBJ1-4): DAMVIQNPRYQVTQFGKPVTLSCSQTLNHNVMYWYQQKSSQAPKLLFHYYDKDFNNEADTPDNFQSRRPNTSFCFLDIRSPGLGDTAMYLCATSIRGGKLFFGSGTQLSVL.

V and J are TRBV5-1 and TRBJ1-1, with TRBD1 matching 7 bases. The CDR3 contains 15 residues. With V trimmed by 0 bases and J by 3 bases, 5 bases remained unmatched. Germline V CDR1 and CDR2: SGHRS, YFSETQ. The DNA of the CDR3 is TGCGCCAGCAGCTTGGTATCGGGACAGTACACTGAAGCTTTCTTT. Its protein is CASSLVSGQYTEAFF.

This chain connects TRBV5-6 to TRBJ1-5, with D possibly matching TRBD1 (6 bases). Per the germline V gene, CDR1 is SGHDT and CDR2 is YYEEEE. V was clipped by 1 base and J by 2 bases, with 10 bases between them. The CDR3 is 15 residues long. The CDR3: CASSLRGVGNQPQHF. The CDR3 region has the DNA TGTGCCAGCAGCTTGAGGGGGGTCGGCAATCAGCCCCAGCATTTT.

The gene calls are TRBV9 and TRBJ2-2; TRBD1 might be the D (6 bases). From germline, CDR1 is SGDLS and CDR2 YYNGEE. CDR3 size: 16 residues. Between the trimmed V and J ends, which lost 4 bases and 5 bases, there was a span of 18 bases. The CDR3 sequence is CASSPRGIQGTGELFF. DNA of the CDR3: TGTGCCAGCAGCCCGCGAGGGATCCAGGGGACCGGGGAGCTGTTTTTT.

The V call is TRBV9, the J call TRBJ2-5; 7 positions match TRBD1. Germline-derived CDR1 and CDR2 are SGDLS and YYNGEE. The V and J ends lost 4 bases and 2 bases, in that order; junction bases with no gene match: 11. The CDR3 is made up of 16 amino acids. The CDR3 DNA sequence: TGTGCCAGCAGCACAACAACCCACAGGGGACAAGAGACCCAGTACTTC. This encodes CASSTTTHRGQETQYF.

The chain joins TRBV7-9 to TRBJ2-5; TRBD1 agrees at 7 bases. The germline V gene encodes CDR1 SEHNR and CDR2 FQNEAQ (reference sequence). The V gene end was trimmed by 5 bases and the J gene end by 1 base; junction bases not matched to a gene: 7. CDR3 length: 15 residues. CDR3 DNA: TGTGCCAGCAGCCTCTACGGGACAGTCCAAGAGACCCAGTACTTC. Translation: CASSLYGTVQETQYF.

The V gene is TRBV9, the J gene TRBJ2-3, with 9 bases aligning to TRBD2. The J segment lost 6 bases and the V segment lost 2 bases, leaving 10 bases of the junction unmatched. Looked up from germline, CDR1 is SGDLS and CDR2 is YYNGEE. CDR3 length equals 16 residues. CDR3 nucleotides: TGTGCCAGCAGCGTTAAAGCGGGAGGACTCGCGGATACGCAGTATTTT. Amino acids: CASSVKAGGLADTQYF.

This chain links TRBV27 with TRBJ1-5; no definite D call. The CDR3 totals 13 residues. CDR1 and CDR2 (germline): MNHEY, SMNVEV (reference sequence). Trimming removed 4 bases at V and 3 bases at J, with 7 bases between. The CDR3 here is CASSYTNNQPQHF. DNA for the CDR3: TGTGCCAGCAGTTACACAAACAATCAGCCCCAGCATTTT.

The gene calls are TRBV29-1 and TRBJ2-5; TRBD1 is a possible D gene (6 bases). This CDR3 has 12 amino acids. V gave up 7 bases and J gave up 4 bases, with 13 bases separating them. CDR1 and CDR2 from the germline V gene are SQVTM and ANQGSEA. This CDR3 is CSAEQGRETQYF. CDR3 in DNA: TGCAGCGCCGAACAGGGACGAGAGACCCAGTACTTC.

The chain's CDR3 is CASSEIGLSRSYEQYF. CDR3 sequence (DNA): TGTGCCAGCAGTGAAATCGGACTGTCGAGATCCTACGAGCAGTACTTC. V gene TRBV6-1 combines with J gene TRBJ2-7; a possible D gene is TRBD2 (5 bases). This CDR3 spans 16 amino acids. Germline loops: CDR1 MNHNS, CDR2 SASEGT. Trimming cost V 2 bases and J 1 base, with 15 bases left between them.

CDR3 loop: CASSSQRGSSGNTIYF. CDR3 sequence (DNA): TGTGCCAGCAGTTCCCAGAGGGGCAGCTCTGGAAACACCATATATTTT. The rearrangement links TRBV28 to TRBJ1-3, with a possible D match to TRBD1 (5 bases). CDR1 is MDHEN, CDR2 SYDVKM, per germline. V lost 4 bases to trimming and J lost 0 bases, with 13 bases between them. There are 16 residues in the CDR3.

The rearrangement joins TRBV5-1 to TRBJ1-2, with no clear D. The CDR3 runs to 14 residues. Germline CDR1 and CDR2: SGHRS and YFSETQ. V was shortened by 4 bases and J by 4 bases, with 14 bases between the two germline ends. CDR3 sequence reads: CASSPPQASYGYTF. CDR3 DNA: TGCGCCAGCAGCCCCCCCCAGGCTTCCTATGGCTACACCTTC.